These 29 T cell receptor beta chains were sequenced from one sample in a study of blood T cell repertoires in COVID-19. The data were produced by immunoSEQ multiplex PCR, yet TCRdb's version contains in-frame clones alone and is incomplete. Here the sample spans about 250,000 clones, around 89% being singletons. Sequenced: PBMCs or T cells enriched from blood (not recorded which). Source of these receptors: a woman aged 18-29 years who had recovered from COVID-19.

The chain links TRBV4-1 to TRBJ2-3; no reliable D call. The CDR3 has 14 amino acids. V shed 4 bases and J shed 6 bases, with 14 bases lying between them. The germline gives CDR1 MGHRA, CDR2 YSYEKL. CDR3 DNA: TGCGCCAGCAGCCCGCGTACCTTCACGGATACGCAGTATTTT. Its protein product is CASSPRTFTDTQYF.

The J gene is TRBJ1-2, the V gene TRBV11-2; 7 bases are a match to TRBD1. With V trimmed by 4 bases and J by 4 bases, 9 bases remained unmatched. CDR3 length equals 15 residues. Germline-derived CDR1 and CDR2 are SGHAT and FQNNGV. The CDR3 bases are TGTGCCAGCAGCTCACTCACCAGGGACAGCTATGGCTACACCTTC. Translation: CASSSLTRDSYGYTF.

This chain links TRBV28 with TRBJ1-6; no clear D. The CDR3 runs 16 residues. Trimming took 3 bases from V and 4 from J, leaving 13 bases between them. CDR1 and CDR2 from the germline V gene are MDHEN and SYDVKM. The CDR3 region is CASSFGVFGYNSPLHF. The DNA for the CDR3 is TGTGCCAGCAGTTTCGGGGTATTCGGATATAATTCACCCCTCCACTTT.

The chain combines TRBV5-1 with TRBJ1-1, with D maybe TRBD1 (5 bases). CDR3 length: 13 residues. Trimming removed 1 base from V and 4 bases from J, with 8 bases in between. CDR1 and CDR2 from the germline V gene are SGHRS and YFSETQ. The CDR3 region is CASSLTGITEAFF. The CDR3 DNA reads TGCGCCAGCAGCTTGACAGGAATCACTGAAGCTTTCTTT. The variable domain in full, completed from reference TRBV5-1 and TRBJ1-1, reads KAGVTQTPRYLIKTRGQQVTLSCSPISGHRSVSWYQQTPGQGLQFLFEYFSETQRNKGNFPGRFSGRQFSNSRSEMNVSTLELGDSALYLCASSLTGITEAFFGQGTRLTVV.

The rearrangement uses TRBV2 and TRBJ1-1; no definite D call. Per the germline V gene, CDR1 is SNHLY and CDR2 is FYNNEI. V gave up 6 bases and J gave up 7 bases, with 6 bases separating them. The CDR3 is made up of 10 amino acids. CDR3 loop: CASRGVEAFF. The CDR3 DNA sequence: TGTGCCAGCAGAGGAGTTGAAGCTTTCTTT.

The rearrangement uses TRBV13 and TRBJ1-4, with a possible D match to TRBD1 (5 bases). Germline lookup yields CDR1 PRHDT and CDR2 FYEKMQ (reference sequence). V lost 4 bases to trimming and J lost 8 bases, with 17 bases between them. This CDR3 is built from 15 residues. CDR3 sequence reads: CASSSTGRQTEKLFF. The CDR3 DNA reads TGTGCCAGCAGCTCCACGGGCCGACAGACCGAAAAACTGTTTTTT. The variable domain in full, completed from reference TRBV13 and TRBJ1-4, reads AAGVIQSPRHLIKEKRETATLKCYPIPRHDTVYWYQQGPGQDPQFLISFYEKMQSDKGSIPDRFSAQQFSDYHSELNMSSLELGDSALYFCASSSTGRQTEKLFFGSGTQLSVL.

The rearrangement links TRBV19 to TRBJ1-1, with 10 bases lining up with TRBD1. Germline-derived CDR1 and CDR2 are LNHDA and SQIVND (reference sequence). The V and J ends lost 5 bases and 1 base, in that order; junction bases with no gene match: 4. The CDR3 is 15 residues long. CDR3 DNA: TGTGCCAGTAGTGACAGGGGGCGAAAGAACACTGAAGCTTTCTTT. It translates to CASSDRGRKNTEAFF.

The chain recombines TRBV6-1 with TRBJ2-3, with 12 nucleotides matching TRBD2. The germline gives CDR1 MNHNS, CDR2 SASEGT. CDR3 size: 17 residues. The V gene end was trimmed by 1 base and the J gene end by 3 bases; junction bases not matched to a gene: 5. Here the CDR3 DNA reads TGTGCCAGCAGTGAAGGTGGGACTAGCGGGTTTACAGATACGCAGTATTTT. Protein: CASSEGGTSGFTDTQYF.

The chain joins TRBV9 to TRBJ1-2; D might be TRBD1 (6 bases). CDR3 length: 14 amino acids. Trimming left V 0 bases short and J 3 bases short, with 9 bases between. Germline V gives CDR1 SGDLS, CDR2 YYNGEE. CDR3 region: CASSVASGDYGYTF. In nucleotides, the CDR3 is TGTGCCAGCAGCGTAGCGTCAGGGGACTATGGCTACACCTTC.

This chain links TRBV5-6 with TRBJ1-2, with D perhaps TRBD1 (6 bases). Germline CDR1 is SGHDT and CDR2 is YYEEEE. CDR3 length: 14 residues. The V and J ends lost 4 bases and 4 bases respectively, with 14 bases between them. For the CDR3, the DNA is TGTGCCAGCAGCCCGAGGGGACACCTCTATGGCTACACCTTC. This sequence encodes CASSPRGHLYGYTF.

In this sample, this clone turned up once. The V call is TRBV3-1 (or the pseudogene TRBV3-2), the J call TRBJ1-2; D is perhaps TRBD1 (5 bases). Germline-derived CDR1 and CDR2 are LGHDT and YNNKEL (reference sequence). Between the trimmed V and J ends, which lost 4 bases and 3 bases, there was a span of 9 bases. This CDR3 comprises 13 residues. The CDR3 bases are TGTGCCAGCAGCCTCAGGGAGGACTATGGCTACACCTTC. This gives the protein CASSLREDYGYTF.

This rearrangement joins TRBV25-1 to TRBJ1-6; no clear D. CDR1 is MGHDK and CDR2 is SYGVNS in the germline V gene. Trimming shortened V by 2 bases and J by 6 bases, and 8 bases separated the two germline ends. The CDR3 totals 14 residues. CDR3 DNA sequence: TGTGCCAGCAGTGAAAGACAATCTAATTCACCCCTCCACTTT. This gives the protein CASSERQSNSPLHF. Full variable domain (missing parts from reference TRBV25-1 and TRBJ1-6): EADIYQTPRYLVIGTGKKITLECSQTMGHDKMYWYQQDPGMELHLIHYSYGVNSTEKGDLSSESTVSRIRTEHFPLTLESARPSHTSQYLCASSERQSNSPLHFGNGTRLTVT.

The chain employs TRBV6-5 and TRBJ2-5, with D possibly being TRBD2 (5 bases). Germline V gives CDR1 MNHEY, CDR2 SVGAGI. Trimming removed 6 bases from V and 5 bases from J, with 16 bases in between. This CDR3 comprises 14 residues. This chain's CDR3 is CASRSTPGEETQYF. The DNA for the CDR3 is TGTGCCAGCAGATCCACCCCCGGGGAGGAGACCCAGTACTTC.

For the CDR3, the DNA is TGTGCCAGCAGCTTGGACAGAGCCAACTATGGCTACACCTTC. The encoded protein is CASSLDRANYGYTF. The rearrangement joins TRBV5-4 to TRBJ1-2; D unresolved. Trimming pared 0 bases from V and 2 bases from J, leaving 8 bases between. Germline V gene sequence: CDR1 SGHNT, CDR2 YYREEE (reference sequence). The length of the CDR3 is 14 residues.

This chain connects TRBV5-1 to TRBJ1-1; D uncertain. Germline-derived CDR1 and CDR2 are SGHRS and YFSETQ. The CDR3 covers 15 residues. The ends were cut back, 5 bases at V and 0 bases at J, with 14 bases in the middle. The CDR3 sequence: CASSDTRGLNTEAFF. DNA of the CDR3: TGCGCCAGCAGTGACACTCGAGGGCTGAACACTGAAGCTTTCTTT.

V is TRBV23-1 and J is TRBJ2-2; TRBD1 matches 11 bases. TRBV23-1 qualifies as an ORF whose function is uncertain. CDR3 length: 15 amino acids. The junction had 0 bases not matched to a gene; V was cut back by 2 bases and J by 4 bases. For the CDR3, the DNA is TGCGCCAGCAGTCAAGGGACAGGGGGCACCGGGGAGCTGTTTTTT. This gives the protein CASSQGTGGTGELFF.

The CDR3 sequence is CASSFTGGSNTGELFF. The DNA of the CDR3 is TGTGCCAGCAGCTTCACAGGGGGGTCGAACACCGGGGAGCTGTTTTTT. The chain links TRBV7-3 to TRBJ2-2; TRBD1 matches at 8 bases. Trimming removed 3 bases from V and 0 bases from J; junction bases left unmatched: 3. The V gene's germline CDR1 is SGHTA and CDR2 FQGTGA. The CDR3 totals 16 residues.

This rearrangement joins TRBV25-1 to TRBJ2-2, with 7 bases identical to TRBD1. There are 14 residues in the CDR3. Trimming cost V 6 bases and J 7 bases; bases outside gene matches: 8. Germline V gene sequence: CDR1 MGHDK, CDR2 SYGVNS. The CDR3 coding sequence is TGTGCCAGCAGGTTGACAGGGACGGGCGGGGAGCTGTTTTTT. Translated, it gives CASRLTGTGGELFF.

DNA for the CDR3: TGTGCCAGCAGTTACTCGCACGGAGGGGCCGGGGAGCTGTTTTTT. Translation: CASSYSHGGAGELFF. The gene calls are TRBV6-5 and TRBJ2-2; the D gene is possibly TRBD2 (6 bases). Germline CDR1 is MNHEY and CDR2 is SVGAGI. The V and J ends lost 0 bases and 6 bases respectively, with 11 bases between them. The CDR3 is made up of 15 amino acids.

The chain couples TRBV7-2 to TRBJ2-5; 7 bases match TRBD2. Per the germline V gene, CDR1 is SGHTA and CDR2 is FQGNSA. V was clipped by 5 bases and J by 4 bases; unmatched bases: 10. The CDR3 extends over 15 amino acids. The CDR3 nucleotides are TGTGCCAGCAGCCCCGGGGGGACGGGGCGAGAGACCCAGTACTTC. This translates into CASSPGGTGRETQYF.

The chain recombines TRBV4-2 with TRBJ2-5, with D unresolved. The CDR3 is made up of 15 amino acids. CDR1 LGHNA and CDR2 YNFKEQ come from the germline V gene. Trimming shortened V by 4 bases and J by 5 bases, and 17 bases separated the two germline ends. CDR3 nucleotide sequence: TGTGCCAGCAGCCCCCGGGTCGCGACGTGGGAGACCCAGTACTTC. Its protein product is CASSPRVATWETQYF.

The rearrangement links TRBV27 to TRBJ1-2; 9 nucleotides align to TRBD1. The CDR3 is made up of 15 amino acids. Germline lookup yields CDR1 MNHEY and CDR2 SMNVEV (reference sequence). V lost 4 bases and J lost 7; bases outside the gene matches: 10. The CDR3 nucleotides read TGTGCCAGCAGTTATGACCGACAGGGGGGGGGTGGCTACACCTTC. It specifies CASSYDRQGGGGYTF.

The gene calls are TRBV28 and TRBJ2-7; D remains unclear. CDR3 length: 13 amino acids. V lost 2 bases to trimming and J lost 2 bases, with 7 bases between them. The germline V gene has CDR1 MDHEN and CDR2 SYDVKM. CDR3 bases: TGTGCCAGCAGTTTAGAGCACCCCTACGAGCAGTACTTC. This gives the protein CASSLEHPYEQYF.

This chain uses TRBV7-4 with TRBJ1-5; 7 bases map to TRBD1. The CDR3 contains 16 residues. J gave up 8 bases and V 2 bases, and 12 bases lay outside the gene matches. Germline CDR1 is SGHVT and CDR2 is SQSDAQ. In nucleotides, the CDR3 is TGTGCCAGCAGCTTAAAAAGAGACAGGGCCCCGGAGCCCCAGCATTTT. It translates to CASSLKRDRAPEPQHF.

The V gene is TRBV5-1, the J gene TRBJ1-6; 9 positions agree with TRBD1. V gave up 4 bases and J gave up 10 bases; unmatched junction bases: 9. The germline V gene encodes CDR1 SGHRS and CDR2 YFSETQ. The CDR3 covers 15 residues. CDR3 DNA sequence: TGCGCCAGCAGCGCGGGACAGGGAACTACGTCACCCCTCCACTTT. It translates to CASSAGQGTTSPLHF.

In this sample, this clone turned up once. The chain uses TRBV6-5 and TRBJ2-7; D may be TRBD1 (5 bases). The ends were cut back, 8 bases at V and 3 bases at J, with 17 bases in the middle. The CDR3 runs to 14 residues. Per germline, CDR1 MNHEY and CDR2 SVGAGI. CDR3 loop: CASHRRTDNYEQYF. CDR3 coding DNA: TGTGCCAGCCATAGGAGAACGGACAACTACGAGCAGTACTTC.

In DNA form, the CDR3 reads TGTGCCAGCAGTTTCGGACAGGGGGGCACTGAAGCTTTCTTT. Protein product: CASSFGQGGTEAFF. The V call is TRBV28, the J call TRBJ1-1; TRBD1 matches 10 bases. CDR3 length: 14 amino acids. V trimming: 3 bases; J trimming: 4 bases; junction bases outside the gene matches: 2. The germline V gene has CDR1 MDHEN and CDR2 SYDVKM.

The rearrangement links TRBV7-9 to TRBJ1-6, with TRBD1 matching over 11 bases. Germline V gene data show CDR1 as SEHNR and CDR2 as FQNEAQ (reference sequence). CDR3 length: 16 amino acids. The J segment lost 8 bases and the V segment lost 4 bases, leaving 7 bases of the junction unmatched. For the CDR3, the DNA is TGTGCCAGCAGCTCAGGACAGGGGGCTTGGCATTCACCCCTCCACTTT. This translates into CASSSGQGAWHSPLHF.

The chain uses TRBV5-8 and TRBJ2-3, with 8 nucleotides matching TRBD1. Germline trimming cut 4 bases from V and 4 bases from J; bases unmatched to any gene: 2. CDR3 length: 13 residues. CDR1 and CDR2 from the germline V gene are SGHTS and YDEGEE. The CDR3 reads CASSGDRSDTQYF. The DNA for the CDR3 is TGTGCCAGCAGCGGGGACAGGTCAGATACGCAGTATTTT. Using reference TRBV5-8 and TRBJ2-3 for the parts outside the CDR3, the full variable domain is EAGVTQSPTHLIKTRGQQATLRCSPISGHTSVYWYQQALGLGLQFLLWYDEGEERNRGNFPPRFSGRQFPNYSSELNVNALELEDSALYLCASSGDRSDTQYFGPGTRLTVL.